Following are 20 T cell receptor beta chains from one sample sequenced in a study of blood T cells in healthy people across ages. Together with a sample-barcoded 5' primer, a J-beta primer mix was included in a second PCR lasting about 7 to 11 cycles. TCRdb used MiXCR to reprocess the 5' RACE reads, holding one entry per CDR3 protein. The table has 650,000 to 900,000 distinct CDR3 sequences, around 62% seen once; the top ten hold 28%. Sequences were obtained from blood. All receptors derive from a man in his thirties or forties in good health.

This chain uses TRBV28 with TRBJ2-3; 7 bases align to TRBD1. Trimming at V came to 8 bases and at J to 4 bases, leaving 6 bases not matched to a gene. This CDR3 contains 13 residues. Germline CDR1 is MDHEN and CDR2 is SYDVKM. The CDR3 spells CASQQGGADTQYF. In nucleotides, the CDR3 is TGTGCCAGCCAACAAGGGGGCGCAGATACGCAGTATTTT.

In its sample, this clonotype was seen a few times. The rearrangement uses TRBV4-3 and TRBJ1-4; a weak D match, TRBD1 (5 bases). The CDR3 sequence is 15 residues long. Trimming took off 1 base at V and 6 bases at J, with 12 bases between the two ends. Germline values: CDR1 LGHNA, CDR2 YSLEER. The CDR3 sequence: CASSQGGGYDEKLFF. Here the CDR3 DNA reads TGCGCCAGCAGCCAAGGCGGGGGATACGATGAAAAACTGTTTTTT.

The V call is TRBV28, the J call TRBJ2-7; perhaps TRBD2 as D (6 bases). The germline V and J ends were trimmed by 3 bases and 4 bases, with 10 bases remaining between them. The germline V gene has CDR1 MDHEN and CDR2 SYDVKM. The CDR3 runs to 13 residues. The CDR3 sequence: CASSFGTPYEQYF. CDR3 DNA: TGTGCCAGCAGTTTCGGGACTCCGTACGAGCAGTACTTC. Full variable domain (remainder filled in from reference TRBV28 and TRBJ2-7): DVKVTQSSRYLVKRTGEKVFLECVQDMDHENMFWYRQDPGLGLRLIYFSYDVKMKEKGDIPEGYSVSREKKERFSLILESASTNQTSMYLCASSFGTPYEQYFGPGTRLTVT.

J is TRBJ2-1 and V is TRBV27; 8 nucleotides agree with TRBD2. CDR1 MNHEY and CDR2 SMNVEV come from the germline V gene (reference sequence). This CDR3 has 16 residues. Trimming took 2 bases from V and 4 from J; bases not matched to a gene: 7. DNA for the CDR3: TGTGCCAGCAGTTTAGCACTAGCGGTCTCTTACAATGAGCAGTTCTTC. Protein sequence: CASSLALAVSYNEQFF.

The chain joins TRBV29-1 to TRBJ2-5; weak D call: TRBD2 (5 bases). This CDR3 spans 11 amino acids. The V gene's germline CDR1 is SQVTM and CDR2 ANQGSEA. V shed 6 bases and J shed 7 bases, with 12 bases lying between them. In nucleotides, the CDR3 is TGCAGCGTCGACGGGATTTCGACCCAGTACTTC. Its protein is CSVDGISTQYF. Full variable domain (missing parts from reference TRBV29-1 and TRBJ2-5): SAVISQKPSRDICQRGTSLTIQCQVDSQVTMMFWYRQQPGQSLTLIATANQGSEATYESGFVIDKFPISRPNLTFSTLTVSNMSPEDSSIYLCSVDGISTQYFGPGTRLLVL.

The V call is TRBV6-6, the J call TRBJ2-1; D ambiguous. Germline V gene data show CDR1 as MNHNY and CDR2 as SVGAGI (reference sequence). The CDR3 length is 13 residues. Trimming took off 7 bases at V and 6 bases at J, with 13 bases between the two ends. The chain's CDR3 is CASIGGSGNEQFF. The CDR3 nucleotides read TGTGCCAGCATCGGTGGGTCAGGCAATGAGCAGTTCTTC.

V usage is TRBV6-2 or TRBV6-3 and J usage is TRBJ2-2; tentative D call: TRBD1 (6 bases). Germline-derived CDR1 and CDR2 are MNHEY and SVGEGT. The CDR3 has 15 amino acids. V was clipped by 7 bases and J by 2 bases, with 14 bases between them. The CDR3 nucleotides read TGTGCCAGCACCTCGCAGGGGTATAACACCGGGGAGCTGTTTTTT. Amino acid sequence: CASTSQGYNTGELFF.

As concerns this clonotype: One end of the junction is discordant with germline, which a read error may explain. CDR3 sequence: CASTELASEQYF. CDR3 in DNA: TGTGCCAGCACTGAACTGGCCTCCGAGCAGTACTTC. The V and J genes are TRBV2 and TRBJ2-4; D ambiguous. The end of the DNA aligns better with TRBJ2-7, so the J call may be wrong. This CDR3 region has 12 residues. Germline values: CDR1 SNHLY, CDR2 FYNNEI.

This clonotype was counted between two and nine times. J is TRBJ1-6 and V is TRBV4-3; no clear D. Between the trimmed V and J ends, which lost 4 bases and 5 bases, there was a span of 12 bases. The length of the CDR3 is 15 residues. The germline V gene has CDR1 LGHNA and CDR2 YSLEER. CDR3 residues: CASSRQHRNNSPLHF. The DNA of the CDR3 is TGCGCCAGCAGCCGACAACACAGAAATAATTCACCCCTCCACTTT.

V is TRBV9 and J is TRBJ2-2; D ambiguous. Trimming cost V 0 bases and J 0 bases, with 6 bases left between them. Germline V gene lookup returns CDR1 SGDLS and CDR2 YYNGEE. The CDR3 has 15 amino acids. CDR3 protein: CASSVAESNTGELFF. The CDR3, as DNA: TGTGCCAGCAGCGTAGCAGAGTCGAACACCGGGGAGCTGTTTTTT. The variable domain in full, completed from reference TRBV9 and TRBJ2-2, reads DSGVTQTPKHLITATGQRVTLRCSPRSGDLSVYWYQQSLDQGLQFLIQYYNGEERAKGNILERFSAQQFPDLHSELNLSSLELGDSALYFCASSVAESNTGELFFGEGSRLTVL.

J is TRBJ2-1 and V is TRBV9; D is perhaps TRBD1 (5 bases). The CDR3 runs to 14 residues. V lost 0 bases to trimming and J lost 5 bases, with 9 bases between them. Germline CDR1 SGDLS, CDR2 YYNGEE. In DNA, the CDR3 is TGTGCCAGCAGCGTAGTACAGGCGAACAATGAGCAGTTCTTC. It yields the protein CASSVVQANNEQFF. Supplemented by reference TRBV9 and TRBJ2-1, the full variable domain reads DSGVTQTPKHLITATGQRVTLRCSPRSGDLSVYWYQQSLDQGLQFLIQYYNGEERAKGNILERFSAQQFPDLHSELNLSSLELGDSALYFCASSVVQANNEQFFGPGTRLTVL.

The chain recombines TRBV18 with TRBJ2-6; D call uncertain. CDR3 length: 12 amino acids. V was shortened by 3 bases and J by 9 bases, with 6 bases between the two germline ends. Germline V gene lookup returns CDR1 KGHSH and CDR2 LQKENI. The CDR3 loop is CASSPYVNVLTF. The CDR3 nucleotides are TGTGCCAGCTCACCTTATGTCAACGTCCTGACTTTC.

The rearrangement links TRBV27 to TRBJ2-3; 13 bases map to TRBD2. The ends lost 5 bases at V and 3 bases at J; junction bases unmatched: 5. The CDR3 contains 16 residues. Per the germline V gene, CDR1 is MNHEY and CDR2 is SMNVEV (reference sequence). CDR3 sequence (DNA): TGTGCCAGCAGTCTGACTAGCGGGAGGTTTACAGATACGCAGTATTTT. Translation: CASSLTSGRFTDTQYF.

The chain uses TRBV11-2 and TRBJ2-5; D is unclear. The germline gives CDR1 SGHAT, CDR2 FQNNGV. Deletions cut 0 bases from V and 7 bases from J, with 9 bases between. The CDR3 extends over 13 amino acids. The CDR3 DNA follows: TGTGCCAGCAGCTTAGAATCCTCGGCGACCCAGTACTTC. Translation gives CASSLESSATQYF. Looking up the rest from reference TRBV11-2 and TRBJ2-5 gives the full variable domain: EAGVAQSPRYKIIEKRQSVAFWCNPISGHATLYWYQQILGQGPKLLIQFQNNGVVDDSQLPKDRFSAERLKGVDSTLKIQPAKLEDSAVYLCASSLESSATQYFGPGTRLLVL.

The V call is TRBV7-8, the J call TRBJ2-2; 9 nucleotides line up with TRBD1. V shed 2 bases and J 1 base; nucleotides not matched to a gene: 2. Germline V gene sequence: CDR1 SGHVS, CDR2 FQNEAQ. The CDR3 has 16 amino acids. Here the CDR3 DNA reads TGTGCCAGCAGCTTACGGGACAGGGTGAACACCGGGGAGCTGTTTTTT. Amino acid sequence: CASSLRDRVNTGELFF.

The J gene is TRBJ2-3, the V gene TRBV29-1; D is undetermined. The germline V and J ends were trimmed by 6 bases and 6 bases, with 16 bases remaining between them. This CDR3 is 13 amino acids long. CDR1 and CDR2 from the germline V gene are SQVTM and ANQGSEA. This chain's CDR3 is CSVRSRFGDTQYF. The CDR3 DNA is TGCAGCGTCCGGAGCCGATTTGGGGATACGCAGTATTTT.

There are a few counts of this clonotype. V gene TRBV12-3 or TRBV12-4 combines with J gene TRBJ2-1, with D hard to call. Trimming left V 5 bases short and J 8 bases short, with 10 bases between. This CDR3 comprises 12 residues. For the CDR3, the DNA is TGTGCCAGCAGTCGCCAAGCCTATGAGCAGTTCTTC. This encodes CASSRQAYEQFF.

This chain joins TRBV28 and TRBJ1-5; weak D call: TRBD1 (6 bases). Germline assignment: CDR1 MDHEN and CDR2 SYDVKM. V was shortened by 5 bases and J by 4 bases, with 15 bases between the two germline ends. This CDR3 has 15 amino acids. DNA for the CDR3: TGTGCCAGCAGTAACGCAGGGGTAGGAAATCAGCCCCAGCATTTT. It is translated as CASSNAGVGNQPQHF.

The chain recombines TRBV2 with TRBJ2-1; D is ambiguous. This CDR3 contains 13 residues. Germline assignment: CDR1 SNHLY and CDR2 FYNNEI. The germline V and J ends were trimmed by 10 bases and 0 bases, with 10 bases remaining between them. CDR3 region: CATTSSSYNEQFF. The CDR3 bases are TGTGCCACCACGAGTAGCTCCTACAATGAGCAGTTCTTC.

V is TRBV10-3 and J is TRBJ2-3; maybe TRBD2 (6 bases). The CDR3 covers 15 residues. Germline loops: CDR1 ENHRY, CDR2 SYGVKD. Trimming stripped 3 bases from V and 3 bases from J, with 13 bases between. The CDR3 reads CAISDIGGETDTQYF. The CDR3 coding sequence is TGTGCCATCAGTGATATTGGAGGGGAGACAGATACGCAGTATTTT.